This TCR beta chain was captured in a study of T-cell memory formation after mild COVID-19. Study-level background: Clusters of TCRs were largely donor specific.

TCRdb redid the calling of the 5' RACE reads with MiXCR, one entry per CDR3 protein. Here the sample spans about 400,000 distinct CDR3 sequences, 20% to 30% being singletons. V shed 0 bases and J shed 5 bases, with 14 bases lying between them. Germline V gene lookup returns CDR1 SGHRS and CDR2 YFSETQ. The CDR3 runs to 15 residues. This chain joins TRBV5-1 and TRBJ2-5, with D tentatively TRBD1 or TRBD2 (7 bases each). Sequenced material: PBMCs or a T cell subset sorted from them (not recorded which). This clonotype originated in an adult woman who had mild COVID-19 (a few samples of this study predate the infection). Cell type and time point are not known. DNA for the CDR3: TGCGCCAGCAGCTTGGCCAGGGGGGGTCGGGAGACCCAGTACTTC. Encoded protein: CASSLARGGRETQYF.